This TCR beta chain originates from a study of blood T cell repertoires in COVID-19. About the study: Acute-phase and convalescent COVID-19 samples originated in the United States, Italy and Spain. Sample material is recorded as cDNA or gDNA derived from T cells, B-cell-depleted T cells, or PBMCs.

CDR3 length equals 13 residues. Trimming removed 5 bases at V and 6 bases at J, with 14 bases between. Per germline, CDR1 SGHRS and CDR2 YFSETQ. Original data processing: Estimation of nucleated cell counts was performed using reference gene primer amplification. Generated by immunoSEQ multiplex PCR, the TCRdb table keeps only in-frame clones and is missing some. V and J calls and clone size are as listed in that table; D and trimming were resolved from the DNA. The repertoire holds more than 250,000 clones, over 75% seen once, with roughly 8.6% in the top ten. This rearrangement joins TRBV5-1 to TRBJ1-1; D ambiguous. The TCR comes from a human donor in a cohort sampled during active COVID-19. Sample: peripheral blood. CDR3 sequence reads: CASSSAVNAEAFF. CDR3 DNA: TGCGCCAGCAGTTCCGCAGTTAACGCTGAAGCTTTCTTT.